A single sample gave rise to the 10 T cell receptor beta chains below, sequenced in a study of immune characterization of retroperitoneal liposarcoma. TCRdb reprocessed the PCR reads via MiXCR and lists one record per CDR3 protein. The profile shows several thousand distinct CDR3 sequences, less than 30% of them singletons. The material sequenced was blood. Receptors originate from a male donor with retroperitoneal liposarcoma.

This clonotype was seen repeatedly, ten times or more. The chain employs TRBV12-3 or TRBV12-4 and TRBJ2-5; 9 positions match TRBD2. CDR3 size: 15 residues. The junction had 8 bases not matched to a gene; V was cut back by 4 bases and J by 5 bases. CDR3 in amino acids: CASSSLAGVRETQYF. CDR3 bases: TGTGCCAGCAGTTCATTAGCGGGAGTACGGGAGACCCAGTACTTC.

This clonotype was seen ten or more times. J is TRBJ1-2 and V is TRBV6-6; 7 bases agree with TRBD1. CDR3 size: 14 residues. V lost 0 bases, J lost 2 bases, and 0 bases stayed unmatched. The germline gives CDR1 MNHNY, CDR2 SVGAGI (reference sequence). CDR3 residues: CASSYSDRNYGYTF. The CDR3, as DNA: TGTGCCAGCAGTTACTCGGACAGGAACTATGGCTACACCTTC.

This clonotype rates as large. The rearrangement links TRBV7-3 to TRBJ2-1; TRBD2 matches 11 bases. Per germline, CDR1 SGHTA and CDR2 FQGTGA. Trimming at V came to 3 bases and at J to 1 base, leaving 2 bases not matched to a gene. The CDR3 spans 16 residues. CDR3 nucleotides: TGTGCCAGCAGCTTTTCTAGCGGGAGGTCCTACAATGAGCAGTTCTTC. Its protein product is CASSFSSGRSYNEQFF.

This sequence joins TRBV7-8 and TRBJ1-5; possibly TRBD1 for D (5 bases). This CDR3 comprises 17 residues. Germline V gene sequence: CDR1 SGHVS, CDR2 FQNEAQ. Deletions cut 3 bases from V and 2 bases from J, with 17 bases between. Here the CDR3 reads CASSFIGRGGGNQPQHF. CDR3 sequence (DNA): TGTGCCAGCAGCTTCATAGGGCGGGGGGGGGGCAATCAGCCCCAGCATTTT.

Judged by abundance, this clonotype is medium-sized (0.01 to 0.1%). The chain links TRBV12-3 or TRBV12-4 to TRBJ2-4, with TRBD2 matching over 14 bases. CDR3 length equals 13 residues. V lost 6 bases, J lost 12 bases, and 4 bases stayed unmatched. This chain's CDR3 is CASRGTSGSNQYF. The CDR3 nucleotides read TGTGCCAGCAGAGGGACTAGCGGGAGCAATCAGTACTTC.

This rearrangement joins TRBV6-1 to TRBJ1-1; D remains unclear. Germline CDR1 reads MNHNS; CDR2 reads SASEGT. V was shortened by 4 bases and J by 3 bases, with 6 bases between the two germline ends. CDR3 length: 12 amino acids. The CDR3 loop reads CASSGRDTEAFF. DNA of the CDR3: TGTGCCAGCAGTGGTCGGGACACTGAAGCTTTCTTT.

This clonotype ranks as large (0.1 to 1%). The chain carries TRBV12-3 or TRBV12-4 and TRBJ2-5, with 10 bases fitting TRBD2. The CDR3 sequence is 19 residues long. With V trimmed by 1 base and J by 2 bases, 13 bases remained unmatched. CDR3 DNA: TGTGCCAGCAGTTTAGTGGCTAGCGGGAGATTCGTAACACAAGAGACCCAGTACTTC. Its protein is CASSLVASGRFVTQETQYF.

The gene calls are TRBV11-3 and TRBJ2-1, with TRBD2 identical over 10 bases. Looked up from germline, CDR1 is SGHNT and CDR2 is YENEEA. With V trimmed by 5 bases and J by 6 bases, 10 bases remained unmatched. This CDR3 is 16 amino acids long. DNA for the CDR3: TGTGCCAGCAGCCCCGTAAGCGGGGGGGCTGTCAATGAGCAGTTCTTC. Protein sequence: CASSPVSGGAVNEQFF.

This clonotype was recorded a few times. This chain uses TRBV4-1 with TRBJ2-3; the match to TRBD2 covers 8 bases. From germline, CDR1 is MGHRA and CDR2 YSYEKL. The CDR3 totals 18 residues. Trimming cost V 0 bases and J 2 bases; bases outside gene matches: 10. CDR3 residues: CASSQETSALTLTDTQYF. The CDR3 DNA reads TGCGCCAGCAGCCAAGAGACTAGCGCCCTTACCCTCACAGATACGCAGTATTTT.

The chain recombines TRBV27 with TRBJ2-1; D is unresolved. Trimming left V 7 bases short and J 5 bases short, with 15 bases between. The CDR3 runs to 14 residues. Germline lookup yields CDR1 MNHEY and CDR2 SMNVEV (reference sequence). In DNA form, the CDR3 reads TGTGCCAGCAAACTTGGCGGTTTCAACAATGAGCAGTTCTTC. Translated: CASKLGGFNNEQFF.